This TCR beta chain stems from a study of shared clonotypes between healthy human individuals. Germline-derived CDR1 and CDR2 are SGHVS and FQNEAQ. This CDR3 spans 15 amino acids. Trimming took 5 bases from V and 4 from J, leaving 14 bases between them. Profiling relied on immunoSEQ multiplex PCR, and the TCRdb table lists in-frame clones only, not all of them. The repertoire includes about 2.1 million clones, 93% of them detected once, and less than 2% sits in the top ten. The naive CD8 subset, CD45RO-negative cells positively selected for CCR7, excluded terminally differentiated effector memory CD45RA+ cells. Donors, healthy HIV-negative adults, lacked recent acute infections or vaccinations. Donors, without exception, were Caucasian adults residing in Nashville, Tennessee.

This sequence originates from a man aged 18-30 years in good health. Some clones in this sample may be carry-over from other donors' samples. Sequenced: naive CD8+ T cells from PBMCs. The rearrangement joins TRBV7-8 to TRBJ2-2; D perhaps matches TRBD1 (5 bases). The CDR3 sequence is CASSQGHSLTGELFF. The CDR3, as DNA: TGTGCCAGCAGCCAGGGCCATAGCCTCACCGGGGAGCTGTTTTTT. The variable domain in full, completed from reference TRBV7-8 and TRBJ2-2, reads GAGVSQSPRYKVAKRGQDVALRCDPISGHVSLFWYQQALGQGPEFLTYFQNEAQLDKSGLPSDRFFAERPEGSVSTLKIQRTQQEDSAVYLCASSQGHSLTGELFFGEGSRLTVL.